Shown below are 8 T cell receptor beta chains from a single sample sequenced in a study of blood T cell repertoires in COVID-19. Clones were read by immunoSEQ multiplex PCR, and TCRdb kept only the in-frame ones, dropping some. Among hundreds of thousands of clones listed, 88% were seen once. The sample taken for sequencing was PBMCs or T cells enriched from blood (not recorded which). All receptors derive from a woman aged 50 to 60 who had recovered from COVID-19.

The chain employs TRBV6-5 and TRBJ2-5; 8 positions agree with TRBD2. The V gene end was trimmed by 5 bases and the J gene end by 5 bases; junction bases not matched to a gene: 1. CDR3 length equals 12 residues. Germline V gene sequence: CDR1 MNHEY, CDR2 SVGAGI. The CDR3 spells CASSPGGETQYF. The CDR3 nucleotides are TGTGCCAGCAGTCCGGGGGGGGAGACCCAGTACTTC.

This rearrangement joins TRBV14 to TRBJ2-7, with 10 bases fitting TRBD2. Looked up from germline, CDR1 is SGHDN and CDR2 is FVKESK. This CDR3 is built from 15 residues. V dropped 6 bases and J dropped 1; count of bases not matched to a gene: 6. The CDR3 DNA reads TGTGCCAGCAGGGACGGACTAGCGGAATCCTACGAGCAGTACTTC. It is translated as CASRDGLAESYEQYF.

The chain couples TRBV5-1 to TRBJ2-7; TRBD2 matches 11 bases. This CDR3 has 14 amino acids. Germline V gene sequence: CDR1 SGHRS, CDR2 YFSETQ. The V segment lost 0 bases and the J segment 6 bases; nucleotides outside the gene matches: 2. CDR3 residues: CASSLGLAGGEQYF. The CDR3 DNA reads as TGCGCCAGCAGCTTGGGGCTAGCGGGAGGCGAGCAGTACTTC.

The chain employs TRBV4-3 and TRBJ2-1, with 7 bases identical to TRBD1. With V trimmed by 3 bases and J by 4 bases, 6 bases remained unmatched. Per germline, CDR1 LGHNA and CDR2 YSLEER. The CDR3 has 15 residues. In nucleotides, the CDR3 is TGCGCCAGCAGCCAGAACAGGGGCGGTTACAATGAGCAGTTCTTC. Translating it yields CASSQNRGGYNEQFF.

A word on this clone: Other DNA sequences in the sample encode the same CDR3. The chain carries TRBV18 and TRBJ1-6, with TRBD1 as a possible D gene (6 bases). The V gene's germline CDR1 is KGHSH and CDR2 LQKENI. The CDR3 has 16 residues. Trimming shortened V by 1 base and J by 0 bases, and 7 bases separated the two germline ends. For the CDR3, the DNA is TGTGCCAGCTCACCACAGGACAGCTCCTATAATTCACCCCTCCACTTT. Translating it yields CASSPQDSSYNSPLHF. The variable domain in full, completed from reference TRBV18 and TRBJ1-6, reads NAGVMQNPRHLVRRRGQEARLRCSPMKGHSHVYWYRQLPEEGLKFMVYLQKENIIDESGMPKERFSAEFPKEGPSILRIQQVVRGDSAAYFCASSPQDSSYNSPLHFGNGTRLTVT.

The chain is built from TRBV19 and TRBJ1-3; 9 bases agree with TRBD1. Germline values: CDR1 LNHDA, CDR2 SQIVND (reference sequence). With V trimmed by 8 bases and J by 5 bases, 7 bases remained unmatched. This CDR3 contains 14 residues. In DNA form, the CDR3 reads TGTGCCAGTTGGGACAGGGAAAAGAGAAACACCATATATTTT. Protein: CASWDREKRNTIYF.

J is TRBJ1-5 and V is TRBV6-2 or TRBV6-3; 8 bases map to TRBD1. The V gene's germline CDR1 is MNHEY and CDR2 SVGEGT. The V segment lost 4 bases and the J segment 4 bases; nucleotides outside the gene matches: 9. This CDR3 is 16 amino acids long. DNA for the CDR3: TGTGCCAGCAGTTTCCACGGACAGGGCCCGAATCAGCCCCAGCATTTT. Protein sequence: CASSFHGQGPNQPQHF.

The chain combines TRBV11-1 with TRBJ2-1, with TRBD1 matching 7 bases. J lost 9 bases, V lost 3 bases, and 2 bases had no gene match. Per germline, CDR1 SGHAT and CDR2 FQDESV (reference sequence). The CDR3 covers 12 residues. CDR3: CASSLRTGEQFF. The CDR3, as DNA: TGTGCCAGCAGCTTGAGGACAGGTGAGCAGTTCTTC.